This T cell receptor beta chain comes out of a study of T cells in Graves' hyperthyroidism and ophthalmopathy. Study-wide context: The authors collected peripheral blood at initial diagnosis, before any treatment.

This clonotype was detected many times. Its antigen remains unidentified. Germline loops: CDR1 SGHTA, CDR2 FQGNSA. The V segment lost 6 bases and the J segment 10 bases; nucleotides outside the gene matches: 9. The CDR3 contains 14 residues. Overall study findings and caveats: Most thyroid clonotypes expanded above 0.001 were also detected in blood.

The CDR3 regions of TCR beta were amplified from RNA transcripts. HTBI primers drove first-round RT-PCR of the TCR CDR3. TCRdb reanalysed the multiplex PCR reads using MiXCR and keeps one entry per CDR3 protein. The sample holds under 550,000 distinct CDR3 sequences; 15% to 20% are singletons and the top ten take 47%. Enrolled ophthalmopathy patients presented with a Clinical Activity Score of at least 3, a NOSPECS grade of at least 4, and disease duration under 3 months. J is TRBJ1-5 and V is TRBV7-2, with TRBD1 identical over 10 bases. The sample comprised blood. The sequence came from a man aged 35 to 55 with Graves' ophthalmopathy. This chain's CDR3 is CASRSGTGALPQHF. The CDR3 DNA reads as TGTGCCAGCAGGTCCGGGACAGGGGCCCTTCCCCAGCATTTT.